A selection of T cell receptor beta chains follows, all from one sample in a study of early stage breast cancer tumors. Here immunoSEQ multiplex PCR was the method, and the copy in TCRdb shows in-frame clones only, minus some. The sample has approximately 33,000 clones; roughly four fifths are singletons. Sequences were obtained from blood. These receptor sequences come from a person aged 40-50 years with breast cancer. Each CDR3 is given with its conserved first and last residue. A D gene is named only where the DNA matches it firmly. Not every row has a clone size; where given, it reads once, few, many or a size class.

j_call clone_size v_call d_call cdr3_nt cdr3_aa
TRBJ1-2 once TRBV7-9 - TGTGCCAGCAGCCTAGGGCAGGGATGGGATGGCTACACCTTC CASSLGQGWDGYTF
TRBJ1-1 once TRBV29-1 - TGCAGCGCGGAGACATATGGGTTT CSAETYGF
TRBJ1-2 - TRBV7-2 TRBD1 TGTGCCAGCAGCCTCGGGACAGGGAACTATGGCTACACCTTC CASSLGTGNYGYTF
TRBJ2-5 - TRBV7-2 TRBD2 TGTGCCAGCAGCCGACTGACTAGCGGGGGGCAAGAGACCCAGTACTTC CASSRLTSGGQETQYF
TRBJ2-1 medium-sized TRBV7-2 - TGTGCCAGCAGCTTAGCACGGAATGAGCAGTTCTTC CASSLARNEQFF
TRBJ1-2 medium-sized TRBV7-8 TRBD1 TGTGCCAGCAGTCCCAATGTACAGGGGCGGGATGGCTACACCTTC CASSPNVQGRDGYTF
TRBJ2-1 once TRBV13 TRBD2 TGTGCCAGCAGACAGAGCGGGAGACAGAATGAGCAGTTCTTC CASRQSGRQNEQFF
TRBJ2-7 - TRBV5-8 TRBD1 TGTGCCAGCAGGTTCCAGGGACAGAGATCCTACGAGCAGTACTTC CASRFQGQRSYEQYF
TRBJ2-7 - TRBV11-2 - TGTGCCAGCAGCGGGAATTTAGTAGGGGGCGAGCAGTACTTC CASSGNLVGGEQYF
TRBJ2-7 - TRBV5-1 - TGCGCCAGCAGCTTGGCCGGTCTAGCAGGAGAGCAGTACTTC CASSLAGLAGEQYF
TRBJ2-3 - TRBV4-3 TRBD2 TGCGCCAGCAGCCAAGTTCTCGGGACTAGGGGGGGGAGCCCCACAGATACGCAGTATTTT CASSQVLGTRGGSPTDTQYF
TRBJ2-7 - TRBV6-5 - TGTGCCAGCAGTTACTCGATTAGCGAACCCTACGAGCAGTACTTC CASSYSISEPYEQYF
TRBJ2-1 few TRBV29-1 - TGCAGCTTTTTCTCCACCTACAATGAGCAGTTCTTC CSFFSTYNEQFF
TRBJ2-1 few TRBV27 - TGTGCCAGCAGTTTAGGTCAGGGCTCCTACAATGAGCAGTTCTTC CASSLGQGSYNEQFF
TRBJ2-7 - TRBV5-1 TRBD1 TGCGCCAGCAGCTTAGGGGACAGGCCCTACGAGCAGTACTTC CASSLGDRPYEQYF
TRBJ2-1 - TRBV7-9 - TGTGCCAGCAGCTTACAGAGATACAATGAGCAGTTCTTC CASSLQRYNEQFF
TRBJ2-2 - TRBV2 - TGTGCCAGCAGTGATCAAGGGGCGAGTGGCACCGGGGAGCTGTTTTTT CASSDQGASGTGELFF
TRBJ2-7 - TRBV2 - TGTGCCAGCAGTGAAGCTACCGAGCAGTACTTC CASSEATEQYF
TRBJ1-5 - TRBV30 TRBD1 TGTGCCTGGAGACCCCGTAGCGGACAGGGCCTCCCGGGTCAGCCCCAGCATTTT CAWRPRSGQGLPGQPQHF
TRBJ1-5 few TRBV30 - TGTGCCTGGAGTGCCCCCCGTGGGAGCAATCAGCCCCAGCATTTT CAWSAPRGSNQPQHF
TRBJ2-3 - TRBV2 - TGTGCCAGCAGTGTATACACAGATACGCAGTATTTT CASSVYTDTQYF
TRBJ2-2 - TRBV9 - TGTGCCAGCAGCCCGGTAGGGGGGGGCAACACCGGGGAGCTGTTTTTT CASSPVGGGNTGELFF
TRBJ2-7 few TRBV2 - TGTGCCAGCAGTGAATGGTCACAGCAGTACTTC CASSEWSQQYF
TRBJ1-5 - TRBV18 TRBD1 TGTGCCAGCTCATTACAGGGGGGAAAAAACAATCAGCCCCAGCATTTT CASSLQGGKNNQPQHF
TRBJ2-7 - TRBV11-2 TRBD2 TGTGCCAGCAGCTTAGTTAGCGGGACTACCTACGAGCAGTACTTC CASSLVSGTTYEQYF
TRBJ1-4 - TRBV5-5 TRBD1 TGTGCCAGCAGCCCATCCCTGACAGGGTTTTCCGAAAAACTGTTTTTT CASSPSLTGFSEKLFF
TRBJ1-3 - TRBV30 - TGTGCCTGGAGTACGCAGGGGATGGAAAACACCATATATTTT CAWSTQGMENTIYF
TRBJ2-5 once TRBV11-3 TRBD1 TGTGCCAGCAGCCCTAGAGGACAGGGTGGGTGGGAGACCCAGTACTTC CASSPRGQGGWETQYF
TRBJ1-2 - TRBV2 - TGTGCCAGCAGTGAAGGCGGACGTGGCGGCTACACCTTC CASSEGGRGGYTF